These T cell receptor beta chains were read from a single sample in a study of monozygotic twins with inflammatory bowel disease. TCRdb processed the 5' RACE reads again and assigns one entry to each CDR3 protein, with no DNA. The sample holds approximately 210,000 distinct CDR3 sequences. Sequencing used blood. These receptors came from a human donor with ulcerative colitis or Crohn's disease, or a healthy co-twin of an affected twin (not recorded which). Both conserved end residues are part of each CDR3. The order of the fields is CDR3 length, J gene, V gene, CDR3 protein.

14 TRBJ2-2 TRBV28 CASKGDRIAGELFF
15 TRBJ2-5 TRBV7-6 CASRRLAGPQETQYF
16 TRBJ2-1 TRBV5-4 CASSPTAGAKNNEQFF
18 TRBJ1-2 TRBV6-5 CASSYVPPGQGTPYGYTF
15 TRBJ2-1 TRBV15 CATRSGTGTYNEQFF
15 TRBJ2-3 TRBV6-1 CASGVERGSTDTQYF
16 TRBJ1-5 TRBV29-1 CSVIPGTGGRNQPQHF
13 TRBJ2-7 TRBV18 CASSPSDGYEQYF
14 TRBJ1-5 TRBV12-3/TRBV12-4 CASRHGDSNQPQHF
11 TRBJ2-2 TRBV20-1 CSAKMGGELIF
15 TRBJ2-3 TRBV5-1 CASSLITDLTDTQYF
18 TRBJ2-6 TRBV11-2 CASSDDRGPFSGANVLTF
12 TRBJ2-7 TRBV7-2 CASSLSGSEQYF
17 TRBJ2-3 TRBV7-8 CASSPTLAGGGKDTQYF